This T cell receptor (beta chain) derives from a study of blood T cell repertoires in COVID-19. The CDR3 sequence is 11 residues long. V was shortened by 5 bases and J by 9 bases, with 8 bases between the two germline ends. Source study methods: Scientists estimated how many nucleated cells there were by amplifying reference gene primers. TCRdb's copy holds only in-frame clones and misses some; the assay was immunoSEQ multiplex PCR. D and trimming were read from the DNA, whereas the V and J calls and clone size are those reported in that table. The data hold about 170,000 clones, with over 65% observed a single time.

The source of this sequence is a woman aged 45-65 years who had recovered from COVID-19. The chain links TRBV23-1 to TRBJ1-5; D is unclear. TRBV23-1 falls under the ORF class, with uncertain function. Sequencing was carried out using PBMCs or T cells enriched from blood (not recorded which). The CDR3 spells CASSILAPQHF. The CDR3 DNA follows: TGCGCCAGCAGTATTCTGGCGCCCCAGCATTTT.